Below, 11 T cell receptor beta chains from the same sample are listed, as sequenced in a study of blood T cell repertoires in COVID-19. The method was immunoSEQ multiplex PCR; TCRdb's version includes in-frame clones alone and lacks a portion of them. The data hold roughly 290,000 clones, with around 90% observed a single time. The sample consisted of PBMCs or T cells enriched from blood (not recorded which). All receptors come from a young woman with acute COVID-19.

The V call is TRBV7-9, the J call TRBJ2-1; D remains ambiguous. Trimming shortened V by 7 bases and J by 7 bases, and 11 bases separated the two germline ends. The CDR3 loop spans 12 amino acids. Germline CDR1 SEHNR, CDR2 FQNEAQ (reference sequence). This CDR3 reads CASTSSENEQFF. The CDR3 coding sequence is TGTGCCAGCACCTCGTCGGAGAATGAGCAGTTCTTC.

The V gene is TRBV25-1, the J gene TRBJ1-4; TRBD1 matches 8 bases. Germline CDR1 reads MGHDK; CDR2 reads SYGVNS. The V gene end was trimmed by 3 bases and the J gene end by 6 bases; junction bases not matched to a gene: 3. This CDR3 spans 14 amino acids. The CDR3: CASSDTDRDEKLFF. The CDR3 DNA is TGTGCCAGCAGTGACACGGACAGGGATGAAAAACTGTTTTTT.

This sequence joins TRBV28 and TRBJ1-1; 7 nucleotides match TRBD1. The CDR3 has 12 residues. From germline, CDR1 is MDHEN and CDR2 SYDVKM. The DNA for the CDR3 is TGTGCGACAGGGTCCGTGAACACTGAAGCTTTCTTT. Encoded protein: CATGSVNTEAFF.

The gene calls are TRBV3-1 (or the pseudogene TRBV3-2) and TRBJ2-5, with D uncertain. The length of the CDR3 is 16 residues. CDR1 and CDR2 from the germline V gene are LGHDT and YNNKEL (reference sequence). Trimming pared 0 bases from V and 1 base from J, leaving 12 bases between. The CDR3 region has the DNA TGTGCCAGCAGCCAAGATTATGCGGCCTCCCAAGAGACCCAGTACTTC. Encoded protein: CASSQDYAASQETQYF.

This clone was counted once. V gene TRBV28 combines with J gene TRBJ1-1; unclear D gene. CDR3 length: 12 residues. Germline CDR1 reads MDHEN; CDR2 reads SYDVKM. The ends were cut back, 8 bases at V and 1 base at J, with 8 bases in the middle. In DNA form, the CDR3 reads TGTGCCAGCCTAGTGGAGAACACTGAAGCTTTCTTT. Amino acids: CASLVENTEAFF.

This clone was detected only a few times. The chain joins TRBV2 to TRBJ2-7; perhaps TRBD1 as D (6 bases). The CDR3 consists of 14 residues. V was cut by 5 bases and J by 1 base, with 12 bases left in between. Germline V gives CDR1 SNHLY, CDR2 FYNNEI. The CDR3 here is CASSYPTGSYEQYF. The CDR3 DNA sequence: TGTGCCAGCAGTTATCCGACAGGATCCTACGAGCAGTACTTC.

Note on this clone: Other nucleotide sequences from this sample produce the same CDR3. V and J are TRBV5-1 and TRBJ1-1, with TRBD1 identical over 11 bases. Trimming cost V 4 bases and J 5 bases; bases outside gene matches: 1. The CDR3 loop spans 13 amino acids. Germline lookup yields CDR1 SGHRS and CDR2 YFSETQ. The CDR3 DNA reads TGCGCCAGCAGCAGGGACAGGGGGACTGAAGCTTTCTTT. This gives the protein CASSRDRGTEAFF.

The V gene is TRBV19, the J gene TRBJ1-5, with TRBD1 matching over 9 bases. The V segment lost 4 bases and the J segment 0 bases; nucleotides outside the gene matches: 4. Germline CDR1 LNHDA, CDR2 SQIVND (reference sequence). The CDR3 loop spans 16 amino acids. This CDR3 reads CASSRDRAYSNQPQHF. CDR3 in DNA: TGTGCCAGTAGTAGGGACAGGGCTTATAGCAATCAGCCCCAGCATTTT.

CDR3 nucleotide sequence: TGCGCCAGCAGCTTGGTGTCGGGACTAGCGGGTTCAGATACGCAGTATTTT. Translation: CASSLVSGLAGSDTQYF. J is TRBJ2-3 and V is TRBV5-1; TRBD2 aligns across 12 bases. Trimming cost V 0 bases and J 4 bases; bases outside gene matches: 6. This CDR3 region has 17 residues. CDR1 is SGHRS and CDR2 is YFSETQ in the germline V gene. The full variable domain, in which reference TRBV5-1 and TRBJ2-3 provide the parts outside the CDR3, is KAGVTQTPRYLIKTRGQQVTLSCSPISGHRSVSWYQQTPGQGLQFLFEYFSETQRNKGNFPGRFSGRQFSNSRSEMNVSTLELGDSALYLCASSLVSGLAGSDTQYFGPGTRLTVL.

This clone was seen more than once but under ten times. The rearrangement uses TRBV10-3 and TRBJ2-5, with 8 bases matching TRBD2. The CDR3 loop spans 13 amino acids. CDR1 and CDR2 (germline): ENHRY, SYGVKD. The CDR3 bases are TGTTCGGTGGGTGGGACTAGTGAAGAGACCCAGTACTTC. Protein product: CSVGGTSEETQYF.

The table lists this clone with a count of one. The CDR3 DNA reads TGTGCCAGCAGTAGGGGTAACTATGGCTACACCTTC. This encodes CASSRGNYGYTF. The chain carries TRBV2 and TRBJ1-2, with TRBD1 as a possible D gene (5 bases). The CDR3 extends over 12 amino acids. Trimming stripped 5 bases from V and 1 base from J, with 5 bases between. From germline, CDR1 is SNHLY and CDR2 FYNNEI. Combining the CDR3 with reference TRBV2 and TRBJ1-2 gives the whole variable domain EPEVTQTPSHQVTQMGQEVILRCVPISNHLYFYWYRQILGQKVEFLVSFYNNEISEKSEIFDDQFSVERPDGSNFTLKIRSTKLEDSAMYFCASSRGNYGYTFGSGTRLTVV.